This record covers a single TCR beta chain. The V and J ends lost 7 bases and 1 base respectively, with 17 bases between them. This CDR3 has 16 amino acids. Germline CDR1 reads LNHDA; CDR2 reads SQIVND (reference sequence). This sample was included in a study of T-cell reconstitution after alpha-beta-depleted transplantation in children. Molecular barcoding with unique molecular identifiers was used for the TCRbeta library. TCRdb reprocessed the PCR reads with MiXCR, giving one entry per CDR3 protein. In the table there are 360,000 or so distinct CDR3 sequences, roughly 22% of which are singletons. This clonotype originated in a human donor who donated a stem cell graft to a child with acute myeloid leukemia. This rearrangement joins TRBV19 to TRBJ1-5; no definite D call. The sample consisted of PBMCs from the stem cell graft donor, taken from the stem cell graft. CDR3 sequence: CASKLDGNPSNQPQHF. The CDR3, as DNA: TGTGCCAGTAAACTCGATGGGAATCCCAGCAATCAGCCCCAGCATTTT.